This entry lists 27 T cell receptor beta chains sequenced from one sample in a study of cytomegalovirus exposure and HLA in healthy donors. The PCR employed 60 Vbeta primers together with 13 Jbeta primers. Sequencing used immunoSEQ multiplex PCR; TCRdb keeps in-frame clones, though not all of them. The sample lists just over 200,000 clones, about two thirds occurring once. Material: PBMCs. The receptors were gathered from a man aged 35 to 55 in good health and CMV-seropositive.

This clone was found once. The rearrangement uses TRBV9 and TRBJ2-2; TRBD2 matches 11 bases. The J segment lost 1 base and the V segment lost 7 bases, leaving 6 bases of the junction unmatched. The CDR3 is made up of 16 amino acids. In germline, CDR1 is SGDLS, CDR2 YYNGEE. The CDR3 coding sequence is TGTGCCAGCGGACGGACTAGCGGGTGGAACACCGGGGAGCTGTTTTTT. This sequence encodes CASGRTSGWNTGELFF.

V usage is TRBV7-9 and J usage is TRBJ2-1, with TRBD1 as a possible D gene (6 bases). With 1 base removed from V and 3 bases from J, the gap between germline ends came to 10 bases. Germline CDR1 SEHNR, CDR2 FQNEAQ (reference sequence). The length of the CDR3 is 15 residues. The CDR3 DNA reads TGTGCCAGCAGCTTAGAGGGGGATGGCTACAATGAGCAGTTCTTC. Encoded protein: CASSLEGDGYNEQFF.

This clone occurred a few times. The chain has TRBV23-1 and TRBJ1-5; maybe TRBD1 (5 bases). TRBV23-1 is an open reading frame, and its role is uncertain. V was shortened by 0 bases and J by 8 bases, with 11 bases between the two germline ends. The CDR3 contains 14 residues. CDR3 bases: TGCGCCAGCAGTCAATCTAAAAGGGGTGAGCCCCAGCATTTT. Amino acid sequence: CASSQSKRGEPQHF.

This clone was counted between two and nine times. This chain connects TRBV7-2 to TRBJ1-6, with D unclear. Looked up from germline, CDR1 is SGHTA and CDR2 is FQGNSA. This CDR3 spans 13 amino acids. V was pared by 1 base and J by 7 bases, with 5 bases between. This CDR3 is CASSLDLNSPLHF. The CDR3 coding sequence is TGTGCCAGCAGCTTAGATTTAAATTCACCCCTCCACTTT.

Turning to this clone: A much bigger clone sits one base away, suggesting this may be a read error. The rearrangement links TRBV7-7 to TRBJ1-6; no clear D. CDR1 SSHAT and CDR2 FNYEAQ come from the germline V gene (reference sequence). CDR3 length: 15 amino acids. Trimming took 1 base from V and 0 from J, leaving 4 bases between them. This CDR3 reads CASSLGSSYNSPLHF. The CDR3 DNA reads as TGTGCCAGCAGCTTAGGCAGCTCCTATAATTCACCCCTCCACTTT.

The chain joins TRBV10-3 to TRBJ2-1; TRBD2 matches 13 bases. There are 14 residues in the CDR3. Trimming removed 6 bases from V and 6 bases from J; junction bases left unmatched: 2. Germline CDR1 ENHRY, CDR2 SYGVKD. DNA for the CDR3: TGTGCCATCAGCACTAGCGGGGGGGCCAATGAGCAGTTCTTC. This encodes CAISTSGGANEQFF.

The chain recombines TRBV6-5 with TRBJ2-5; a weak D match, TRBD2 (5 bases). The CDR3 is made up of 15 amino acids. The V end was cut by 0 bases, the J end by 4 bases, with 12 bases between. Germline CDR1 and CDR2: MNHEY and SVGAGI. In nucleotides, the CDR3 is TGTGCCAGCAGTTACTCGAGGGCGGTGGGAGAGACCCAGTACTTC. Its translation: CASSYSRAVGETQYF.

V and J are TRBV2 and TRBJ2-1, with TRBD2 matching over 12 bases. The length of the CDR3 is 14 residues. CDR1 is SNHLY, CDR2 FYNNEI, per germline. J gave up 5 bases and V 7 bases, and 3 bases lay outside the gene matches. For the CDR3, the DNA is TGTGCCAGCATGACTAGCGGGGGAAACAATGAGCAGTTCTTC. It translates to CASMTSGGNNEQFF. The variable domain in full, with the rest retrieved from reference TRBV2 and TRBJ2-1, is EPEVTQTPSHQVTQMGQEVILRCVPISNHLYFYWYRQILGQKVEFLVSFYNNEISEKSEIFDDQFSVERPDGSNFTLKIRSTKLEDSAMYFCASMTSGGNNEQFFGPGTRLTVL.

The V call is TRBV4-1, the J call TRBJ1-1, with 8 bases lining up with TRBD1. Trimming at V came to 4 bases and at J to 6 bases, leaving 4 bases not matched to a gene. Germline lookup yields CDR1 MGHRA and CDR2 YSYEKL. This CDR3 contains 13 residues. The CDR3 DNA reads TGCGCCAGCAGCCCCAGACAGGGGCCTGAAGCTTTCTTT. Its translation is CASSPRQGPEAFF.

In its sample, this clone was seen a few times. V and J are TRBV6-1 and TRBJ2-2; 8 positions match TRBD1. Looked up from germline, CDR1 is MNHNS and CDR2 is SASEGT. This CDR3 comprises 14 residues. Unmatched junction bases numbered 3, after V lost 7 bases and J lost 2 bases. The CDR3 loop reads CASIGTGNTGELFF. The CDR3, as DNA: TGTGCCAGCATAGGGACAGGCAACACCGGGGAGCTGTTTTTT.

This clone was recorded only once. J is TRBJ1-4 and V is TRBV6-5; no definite D call. This CDR3 has 16 residues. Per germline, CDR1 MNHEY and CDR2 SVGAGI. V was cut by 2 bases and J by 0 bases, with 10 bases left in between. CDR3 DNA sequence: TGTGCCAGCAGTTACGGGCCAGTTGCAACTAATGAAAAACTGTTTTTT. It is translated as CASSYGPVATNEKLFF.

The chain carries TRBV2 and TRBJ2-2, with 7 positions matching TRBD2. V lost 0 bases to trimming and J lost 3 bases; unmatched junction nucleotides: 1. This CDR3 has 15 amino acids. Germline V CDR1 and CDR2: SNHLY, FYNNEI. CDR3 loop: CASSEAGRDTGELFF. The CDR3 nucleotides read TGTGCCAGCAGTGAAGCGGGGAGGGACACCGGGGAGCTGTTTTTT. The whole variable domain, filled in from reference TRBV2 and TRBJ2-2, reads EPEVTQTPSHQVTQMGQEVILRCVPISNHLYFYWYRQILGQKVEFLVSFYNNEISEKSEIFDDQFSVERPDGSNFTLKIRSTKLEDSAMYFCASSEAGRDTGELFFGEGSRLTVL.

This clone was counted only a few times. J is TRBJ2-5 and V is TRBV2; TRBD2 matches at 10 bases. This CDR3 comprises 17 residues. From germline, CDR1 is SNHLY and CDR2 FYNNEI. V trimming: 0 bases; J trimming: 3 bases; junction bases outside the gene matches: 7. The CDR3: CASSEAGGLAGEETQYF. In DNA form, the CDR3 reads TGTGCCAGCAGTGAAGCGGGGGGGCTAGCGGGAGAAGAGACCCAGTACTTC. Supplemented by reference TRBV2 and TRBJ2-5, the full variable domain reads EPEVTQTPSHQVTQMGQEVILRCVPISNHLYFYWYRQILGQKVEFLVSFYNNEISEKSEIFDDQFSVERPDGSNFTLKIRSTKLEDSAMYFCASSEAGGLAGEETQYFGPGTRLLVL.

This chain uses TRBV7-9 with TRBJ1-1; D unresolved. The germline gives CDR1 SEHNR, CDR2 FQNEAQ (reference sequence). The ends were cut back, 6 bases at V and 4 bases at J, with 15 bases in the middle. The CDR3 length is 14 residues. CDR3: CASSQDWSSTEAFF. Written as DNA, the CDR3 is TGTGCCAGCAGTCAAGACTGGTCGAGCACTGAAGCTTTCTTT.

This chain's CDR3 is CASSLRSYNSPLHF. As DNA, the CDR3 is TGTGCCAGCAGCCTCAGGTCCTATAATTCACCCCTCCACTTT. The rearrangement links TRBV6-4 to TRBJ1-6, with no clear D. Germline lookup yields CDR1 MRHNA and CDR2 SNTAGT. The CDR3 is 14 amino acids. Trimming left V 6 bases short and J 1 base short, with 7 bases between.

This clone was counted only a few times. The chain combines TRBV29-1 with TRBJ2-1; 7 bases fit TRBD1. After removal of 6 bases from V and 4 bases from J, the junction contained 6 bases not matched to a gene. CDR1 is SQVTM and CDR2 is ANQGSEA in the germline V gene. CDR3 length: 13 amino acids. The CDR3 nucleotides read TGCAGCGTCGACAGGGTAGCTTACAATGAGCAGTTCTTC. Translation: CSVDRVAYNEQFF.

This clone was observed once. The chain carries TRBV27 and TRBJ2-3; maybe TRBD2 (5 bases). V lost 2 bases to trimming and J lost 1 base, with 7 bases between them. The CDR3 length is 14 residues. Germline CDR1 is MNHEY and CDR2 is SMNVEV (reference sequence). The CDR3 DNA follows: TGTGCCAGCAGTTTAGGGAGTGGCACAGATACGCAGTATTTT. As protein: CASSLGSGTDTQYF.

The chain couples TRBV5-1 to TRBJ1-4; D is possibly TRBD1 (6 bases). Per the germline V gene, CDR1 is SGHRS and CDR2 is YFSETQ. The CDR3 is 14 amino acids. Trimming took 4 bases from V and 2 from J, leaving 9 bases between them. CDR3 sequence: CASSRQGTNEKLFF. DNA of the CDR3: TGCGCCAGCAGCCGGCAGGGGACTAATGAAAAACTGTTTTTT.

This chain joins TRBV5-4 and TRBJ1-1, with a tentative D call TRBD1 (5 bases). Per germline, CDR1 SGHNT and CDR2 YYREEE (reference sequence). This CDR3 spans 15 amino acids. V gave up 6 bases and J gave up 0 bases, with 15 bases separating them. For the CDR3, the DNA is TGTGCCAGCACTATTACCCTAGGGGTGAACACTGAAGCTTTCTTT. This gives the protein CASTITLGVNTEAFF.

V usage is TRBV7-2 and J usage is TRBJ1-5; the D gene is possibly TRBD1 (5 bases). The CDR3 totals 16 residues. The germline gives CDR1 SGHTA, CDR2 FQGNSA. Trimming took 2 bases from V and 2 from J, leaving 13 bases between them. The CDR3: CASSLMATEGNQPQHF. The CDR3 DNA follows: TGTGCCAGCAGCTTAATGGCGACAGAGGGCAATCAGCCCCAGCATTTT.

As for this clone: Other DNA sequences in this specimen translate into the identical CDR3. The rearrangement uses TRBV7-9 and TRBJ1-1; 8 positions match TRBD1. This CDR3 contains 15 residues. CDR1 is SEHNR, CDR2 FQNEAQ, per germline (reference sequence). Trimming took 5 bases from V and 1 from J; bases not matched to a gene: 6. Here the CDR3 reads CASSPRTGPNTEAFF. The DNA for the CDR3 is TGTGCCAGCAGCCCCCGGACAGGGCCGAACACTGAAGCTTTCTTT.

This clone was recorded once. The chain links TRBV7-9 to TRBJ1-2; TRBD1 matches 9 bases. Germline V lookup: CDR1 SEHNR, CDR2 FQNEAQ (reference sequence). This CDR3 spans 14 amino acids. With V trimmed by 7 bases and J by 3 bases, 6 bases remained unmatched. CDR3 sequence reads: CASNQDRGDYGYTF. The CDR3 nucleotides are TGTGCCAGCAACCAGGACAGGGGCGACTATGGCTACACCTTC.

The chain combines TRBV9 with TRBJ2-3; 8 bases agree with TRBD2. This CDR3 has 16 residues. Germline lookup yields CDR1 SGDLS and CDR2 YYNGEE. J gave up 0 bases and V 9 bases, and 12 bases lay outside the gene matches. The CDR3 region is CATRRGVAVSTDTQYF. In DNA form, the CDR3 reads TGTGCCACCCGGCGGGGGGTAGCGGTGAGCACAGATACGCAGTATTTT. The full variable domain, with the rest looked up from reference TRBV9 and TRBJ2-3, is DSGVTQTPKHLITATGQRVTLRCSPRSGDLSVYWYQQSLDQGLQFLIQYYNGEERAKGNILERFSAQQFPDLHSELNLSSLELGDSALYFCATRRGVAVSTDTQYFGPGTRLTVL.

The V call is TRBV5-6, the J call TRBJ1-1; unclear D gene. CDR1 is SGHDT and CDR2 is YYEEEE in the germline V gene. V was trimmed by 0 bases and J by 10 bases, leaving 10 bases between them. This CDR3 has 12 amino acids. CDR3 nucleotides: TGTGCCAGCAGCTTGGATGTGGGAGGAGCTTTCTTT. It is translated as CASSLDVGGAFF.

CDR3 region: CASSPRGDDYGYTF. In DNA form, the CDR3 reads TGTGCCAGCTCACCACGGGGGGATGACTATGGCTACACCTTC. The gene calls are TRBV18 and TRBJ1-2; D is perhaps TRBD1 (5 bases). The CDR3 runs to 14 residues. The V end lost 1 base, the J end lost 3 bases, and 9 bases lay between the germline ends. Germline CDR1 and CDR2: KGHSH and LQKENI.

The chain joins TRBV10-1 to TRBJ1-2, with 7 bases lining up with TRBD1. V trimming: 2 bases; J trimming: 7 bases; junction bases outside the gene matches: 7. The germline V gene encodes CDR1 WNHNN and CDR2 SYGVQD (reference sequence). The CDR3 is 14 residues long. CDR3 residues: CASSENRGSGGYTF. The CDR3 nucleotides read TGCGCCAGCAGTGAGAACAGGGGCTCCGGTGGCTACACCTTC.

The chain uses TRBV19 and TRBJ2-2; D is perhaps TRBD2 (6 bases). CDR3 length equals 17 residues. V shed 6 bases and J shed 0 bases, with 17 bases lying between them. CDR1 LNHDA and CDR2 SQIVND come from the germline V gene (reference sequence). The CDR3 nucleotides are TGTGCCAGTAGCCCGGGACTCCAAACAGCGAACACCGGGGAGCTGTTTTTT. Its translation is CASSPGLQTANTGELFF.